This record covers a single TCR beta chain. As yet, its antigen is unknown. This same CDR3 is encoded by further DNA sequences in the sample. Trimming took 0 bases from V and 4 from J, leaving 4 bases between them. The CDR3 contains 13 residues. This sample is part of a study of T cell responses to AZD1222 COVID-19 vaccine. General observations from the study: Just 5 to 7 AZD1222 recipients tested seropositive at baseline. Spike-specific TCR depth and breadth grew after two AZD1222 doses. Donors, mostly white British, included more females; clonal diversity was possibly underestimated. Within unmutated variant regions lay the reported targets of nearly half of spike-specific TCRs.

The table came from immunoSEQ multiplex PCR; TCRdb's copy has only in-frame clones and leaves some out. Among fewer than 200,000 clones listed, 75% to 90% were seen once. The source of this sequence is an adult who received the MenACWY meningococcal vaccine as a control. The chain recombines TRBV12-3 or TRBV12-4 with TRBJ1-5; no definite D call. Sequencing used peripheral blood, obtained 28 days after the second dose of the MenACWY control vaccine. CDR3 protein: CASSLAGNQPQHF. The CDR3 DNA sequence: TGTGCCAGCAGTTTAGCCGGGAATCAGCCCCAGCATTTT.